This record concerns one T cell receptor beta chain sequence. Its target is not known. The germline gene is not matched at one end of the junction; a read error may be the cause. Every single donor gave one heparinised blood draw, and these averaged roughly 120 mL. Researchers reported sorting CD4+ naive, central memory, regulatory and stem cell-like memory cells via CD45RO/CCR7/CD25/CD127/CD95/CD27. The sample comes from a study of beta chain features in type 1 diabetes. Study in general: Healthy donors resembled patients in age, gender and cell yields. Whole-study results and caveats: Small HLA sub-analyses could not settle whether HLA shapes TCRB rearrangement.

The whole isolated RNA underwent reverse transcription, so sequencing captured expressed TCRB transcripts. Produced via immunoSEQ multiplex PCR; TCRdb's table is partial and in-frame only. The data hold over 150,000 clones, with 10% to 15% observed a single time. Sequencing was carried out using central memory CD4+ T cells from blood. This clonotype originated in a woman between 18 and 30 years old in good health.

DNA of the CDR3: TGTGCTAGCAGCCTACAGGGGGGCCAAGGGTCAACCCAGTACTTC. The encoded protein is CASSLQGGQGSTQYF. The chain uses TRBV7-7 and TRBJ2-5; 8 nucleotides align to TRBD1. This CDR3 comprises 15 residues. CDR1 is SSHAT, CDR2 FNYEAQ, per germline (reference sequence).